Given below is one T cell receptor beta chain in context. The antigen is undetermined. This specimen comes from a study of cytomegalovirus exposure and HLA in healthy donors. The study ran its PCR with 60 Vbeta and 13 Jbeta primers. Method: immunoSEQ multiplex PCR; TCRdb's copy keeps in-frame clones and lacks some. Among about 93,000 clones listed, approximately 80% were seen once. This CDR3 is 13 amino acids long. CDR1 is SQVTM, CDR2 ANQGSEA, per germline. V shed 7 bases, J shed 4 bases, and the junction held 4 bases outside the gene matches. Study-level results: Associated with cytomegalovirus, according to the listing, were 164 TCR beta chains. The authors later linked a missense DCLRE1C variant to TCR beta V- and J-gene trimming.

The V and J genes are TRBV29-1 and TRBJ2-1, with 10 bases matching TRBD1. The source of this sequence is a middle-aged woman in good health and CMV-seronegative. The sample consisted of PBMCs. The CDR3 region is CSGWGQGYNEQFF. DNA of the CDR3: TGCAGCGGTTGGGGACAGGGGTACAATGAGCAGTTCTTC.